The source of this T cell receptor beta chain is a study of shared clonotypes between healthy human individuals. General study findings and limits: Four donors held about 4.5% of naive CD4 clonotypes in common.

CD8 cells classed as naive were CD45RO-negative and positively selected for CCR7, excluding terminally differentiated effector memory CD45RA+ cells. Within Nashville, Tennessee resided all donors, each a Caucasian adult. Researchers divided each subset's genomic DNA evenly across several immunoSEQ plates. Sequencing was performed with immunoSEQ multiplex PCR; in TCRdb, only in-frame clones are kept and a portion is missing. The repertoire holds roughly 2,000,000 clones, with about 95% as singletons. To note about this clone: The target antigen is unknown.

Trimming at V came to 4 bases and at J to 3 bases, leaving 4 bases not matched to a gene. This CDR3 spans 13 amino acids. Per the germline V gene, CDR1 is SGHNT and CDR2 is YYREEE (reference sequence). This chain links TRBV5-4 with TRBJ2-7; 7 bases are a match to TRBD1. This receptor was taken from a man younger than 35 in good health. Input material: naive CD8+ T cells sorted from blood. CDR3 in amino acids: CASSQGQDYEQYF. CDR3 in DNA: TGTGCCAGCAGCCAAGGACAGGACTACGAGCAGTACTTC.